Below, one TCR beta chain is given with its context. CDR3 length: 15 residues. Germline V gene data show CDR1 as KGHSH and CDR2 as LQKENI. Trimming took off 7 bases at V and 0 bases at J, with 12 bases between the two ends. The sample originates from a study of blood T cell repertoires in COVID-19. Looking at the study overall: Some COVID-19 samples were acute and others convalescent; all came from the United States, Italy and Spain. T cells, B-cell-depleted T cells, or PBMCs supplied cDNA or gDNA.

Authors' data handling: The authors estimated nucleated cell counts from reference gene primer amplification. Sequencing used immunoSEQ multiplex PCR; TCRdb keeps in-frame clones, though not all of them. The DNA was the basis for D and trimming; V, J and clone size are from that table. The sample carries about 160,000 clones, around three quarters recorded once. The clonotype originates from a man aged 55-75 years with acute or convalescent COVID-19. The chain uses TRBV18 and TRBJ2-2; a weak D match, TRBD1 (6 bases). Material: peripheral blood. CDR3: CASYRDKANTGELFF. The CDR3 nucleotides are TGTGCCAGCTACCGGGACAAAGCGAACACCGGGGAGCTGTTTTTT.